These T cell receptor beta chains were read from a single sample in a study of blood T cell repertoires in COVID-19. Profiled with immunoSEQ multiplex PCR; TCRdb holds only in-frame clones, not every one. The profile shows 250,000 to 300,000 clones, around nine tenths of them singletons. Sequencing input: PBMCs or T cells enriched from blood (not recorded which). These receptors were collected from a woman in her twenties or thirties who had recovered from COVID-19. CDR3s include the opening cysteine and the closing phenylalanine or tryptophan. Fields, in order: V gene, CDR3 protein.

TRBV11-3 CASSLRQGEPAIQYF
TRBV5-6 CASSYLFMGTNEKLFF
TRBV14 CASSQSGQGGNEQFF
TRBV18 CASSPPSGQGATDTQYF
TRBV30 CAWSGLAGGDGTDTQYF
TRBV5-1 CASSLGGGGELFF
TRBV30 CAWGRGTGTEISSGEKLFF
TRBV28 CASSPGTSGSWGEQFF
TRBV7-6 CASSLGRGQAVDTIYF
TRBV28 CASSFERTGGSNQPQHF
TRBV11-2 CASSSNPSGASYEQYF
TRBV5-8 CASSLVRGEAFF
TRBV28 CASSKQGIQNQPQHF
TRBV9 CASSVSSGRRTDTQYF
TRBV19 CASSTTSAGELFF
TRBV18 CASSHRDRVSDTQYF
TRBV9 CATILTSPNNEQYF
TRBV9 CASGGQGASNTGELFF
TRBV7-8 CASRAPIQETQYF
TRBV5-5 CASSRGLAGPRVDHEQYF
TRBV28 CASSTSDRVTDTQYF
TRBV5-1 CASSLDQEQFF
TRBV20-1 CSASLQGSSYEQYF
TRBV7-2 CASSTQVQETQYF
TRBV19 CATTTSEADTQYF
TRBV19 CASSIRLAGSYNEQFF
TRBV3-1/TRBV3-2 CASRGDSVEQYF
TRBV29-1 CSVEPRALYNEQFF
TRBV11-2 CASSSPLADLNEQYF
TRBV30 CAWSPGQGSTIYF
TRBV12-3/TRBV12-4 CASSFPELPQHF
TRBV6-5 CASSSQPGQNYGYTF
TRBV4-3 CASSLGTGVYYEQYF
TRBV28 CASSSASPGNTEAFF
TRBV19 CASRTGYNEQFF
TRBV6-1 CASSDGVGGTQYF
TRBV30 CAWINTASGRDTQYF
TRBV2 CASSVTGGRSNQPQHF
TRBV16 CASSLTGQGADQPQHF
TRBV6-5 CASRASGQLYEQYF
TRBV10-2 CASSAGGNQPQHF
TRBV15 CATSRSDRDQPQHF
TRBV12-3/TRBV12-4 CASPSTLAGPWYF
TRBV16 CASSHGGAQETQYF
TRBV28 CASSPSGLAGGARDEQFF
TRBV18 CASSPAVAGLGTDTQYF
TRBV10-3 CASQSGTGDEQYF
TRBV30 CAWSPDRDPYEQYF
TRBV2 CASSGISGRVGTYEQYF
TRBV28 CASSLGGARNQPQHF
TRBV7-2 CASGKGAYNEQFF
TRBV4-3 CASSLGTSGTIETQYF
TRBV6-2/TRBV6-3 CASSLQGATEAFF
TRBV27 CASSLGQNPGELFF
TRBV5-1 CASRLNYNEQFF